This entry describes one T cell receptor beta chain. This entry is derived from a study of CD8 T cells in Susac syndrome. The CDR3 loop spans 17 amino acids. Trimming left V 3 bases short and J 5 bases short, with 23 bases between. Germline V lookup: CDR1 SGHRS, CDR2 YFSETQ. Random hexamers were used to reverse transcribe the RNA input (about 0.5 to 1 ug). MiXCR was run by TCRdb on the immunoSEQ multiplex PCR reads, yielding one entry per CDR3 protein. The sample records about 300,000 distinct CDR3 sequences, about 90% being singletons. The chain links TRBV5-1 to TRBJ1-1; D perhaps matches TRBD1 (6 bases). The sequencing input was CD4+ T cells from PBMCs. The clonotype was recovered from a human donor with multiple sclerosis. In DNA form, the CDR3 reads TGCGCCAGCAGCTGGGGTACGGGGGCTGGGGGGAATACTGAAGCTTTCTTT. Its translation is CASSWGTGAGGNTEAFF.